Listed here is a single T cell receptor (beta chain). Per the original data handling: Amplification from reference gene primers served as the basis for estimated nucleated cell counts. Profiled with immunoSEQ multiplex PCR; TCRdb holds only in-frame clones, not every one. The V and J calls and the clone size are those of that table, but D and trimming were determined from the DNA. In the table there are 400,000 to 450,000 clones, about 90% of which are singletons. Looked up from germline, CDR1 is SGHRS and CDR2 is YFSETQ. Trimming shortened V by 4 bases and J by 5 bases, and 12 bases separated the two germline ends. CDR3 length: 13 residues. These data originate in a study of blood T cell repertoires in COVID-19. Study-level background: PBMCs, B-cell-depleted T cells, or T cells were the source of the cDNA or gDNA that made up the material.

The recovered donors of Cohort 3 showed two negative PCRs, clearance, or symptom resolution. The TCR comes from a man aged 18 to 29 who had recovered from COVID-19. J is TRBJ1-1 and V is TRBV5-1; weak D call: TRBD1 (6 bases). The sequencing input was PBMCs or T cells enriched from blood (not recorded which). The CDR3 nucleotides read TGCGCCAGCAGCCCGACAGGTAAGACTGAAGCTTTCTTT. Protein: CASSPTGKTEAFF.